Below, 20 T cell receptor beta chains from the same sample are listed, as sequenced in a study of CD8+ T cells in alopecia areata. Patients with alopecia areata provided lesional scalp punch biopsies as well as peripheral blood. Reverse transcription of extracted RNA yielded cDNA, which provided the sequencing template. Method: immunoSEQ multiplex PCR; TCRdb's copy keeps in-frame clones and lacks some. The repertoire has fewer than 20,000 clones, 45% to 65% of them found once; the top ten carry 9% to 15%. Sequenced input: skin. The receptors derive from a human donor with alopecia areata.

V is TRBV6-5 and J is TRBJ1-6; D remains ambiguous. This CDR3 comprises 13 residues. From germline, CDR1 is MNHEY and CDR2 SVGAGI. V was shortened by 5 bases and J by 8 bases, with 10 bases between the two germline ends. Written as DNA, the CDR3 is TGTGCCAGCAGTCACGAGAAATATTCACCCCTCCACTTT. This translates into CASSHEKYSPLHF.

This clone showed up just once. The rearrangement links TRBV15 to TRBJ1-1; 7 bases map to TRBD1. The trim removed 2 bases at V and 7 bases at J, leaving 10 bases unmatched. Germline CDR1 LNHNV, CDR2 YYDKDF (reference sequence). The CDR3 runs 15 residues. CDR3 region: CATSRRDRNGNEAFF. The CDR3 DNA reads TGTGCCACCAGCAGACGGGACAGAAACGGTAATGAAGCTTTCTTT.

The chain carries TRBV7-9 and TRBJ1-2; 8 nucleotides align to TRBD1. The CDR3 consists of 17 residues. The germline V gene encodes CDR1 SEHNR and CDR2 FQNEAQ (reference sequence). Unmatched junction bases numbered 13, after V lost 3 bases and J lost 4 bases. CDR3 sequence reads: CASSFDKWTGSVYGYTF. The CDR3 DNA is TGTGCCAGCAGCTTCGACAAATGGACAGGGTCTGTCTATGGCTACACCTTC. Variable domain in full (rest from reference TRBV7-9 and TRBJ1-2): DTGVSQNPRHKITKRGQNVTFRCDPISEHNRLYWYRQTLGQGPEFLTYFQNEAQLEKSRLLSDRFSAERPKGSFSTLEIQRTEQGDSAMYLCASSFDKWTGSVYGYTFGSGTRLTVV.

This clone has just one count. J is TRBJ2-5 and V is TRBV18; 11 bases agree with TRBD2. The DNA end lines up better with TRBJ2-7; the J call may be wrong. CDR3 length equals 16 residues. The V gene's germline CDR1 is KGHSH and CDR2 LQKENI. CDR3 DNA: TGTGCCAGCTCTCAGCGTCCGGGACTAGCGGTCTACGAGCAGTACTTC. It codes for CASSQRPGLAVYEQYF.

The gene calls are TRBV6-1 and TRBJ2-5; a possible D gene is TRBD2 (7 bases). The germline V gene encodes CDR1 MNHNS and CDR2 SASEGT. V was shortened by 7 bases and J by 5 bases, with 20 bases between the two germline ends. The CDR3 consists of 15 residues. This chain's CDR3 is CASTLGGVRGETQYF. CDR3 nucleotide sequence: TGTGCCAGCACCCTAGGGGGGGTCCGAGGGGAGACCCAGTACTTC.

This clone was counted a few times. CDR3 nucleotides: TGCGCCAGCAGCCGGGCCGTACCGAGCTCCTACAATGAGCAGTTCTTC. Protein sequence: CASSRAVPSSYNEQFF. V is TRBV4-1 and J is TRBJ2-1, with D hard to call. Germline V CDR1 and CDR2: MGHRA, YSYEKL. Deletions cut 4 bases from V and 0 bases from J, with 13 bases between. The length of the CDR3 is 16 residues.

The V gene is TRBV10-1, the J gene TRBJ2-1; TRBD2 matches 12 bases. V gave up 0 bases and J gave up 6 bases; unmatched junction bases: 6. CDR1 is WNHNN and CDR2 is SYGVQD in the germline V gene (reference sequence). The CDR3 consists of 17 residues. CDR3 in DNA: TGCGCCAGCAGTGAGTCCCAGACTAGCGGGAGATTCAATGAGCAGTTCTTC. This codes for CASSESQTSGRFNEQFF.

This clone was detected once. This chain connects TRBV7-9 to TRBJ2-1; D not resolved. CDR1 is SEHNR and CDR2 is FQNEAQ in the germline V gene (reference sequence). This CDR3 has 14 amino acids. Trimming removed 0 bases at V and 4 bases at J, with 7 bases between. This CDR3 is CASSLAMVYNEQFF. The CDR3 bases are TGTGCCAGCAGCTTAGCCATGGTGTACAATGAGCAGTTCTTC.

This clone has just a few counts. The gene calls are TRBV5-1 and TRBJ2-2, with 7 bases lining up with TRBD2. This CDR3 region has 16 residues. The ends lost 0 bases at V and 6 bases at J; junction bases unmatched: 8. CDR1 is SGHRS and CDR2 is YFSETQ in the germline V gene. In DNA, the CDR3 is TGCGCCAGCAGCTTGGCCGAGCGGGACCCCCCCGGGGAGCTGTTTTTT. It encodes CASSLAERDPPGELFF.

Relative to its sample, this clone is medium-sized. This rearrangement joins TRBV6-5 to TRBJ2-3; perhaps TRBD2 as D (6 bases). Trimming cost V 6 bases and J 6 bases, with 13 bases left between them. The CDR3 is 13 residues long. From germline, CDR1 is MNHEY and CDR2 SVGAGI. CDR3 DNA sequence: TGTGCCAGCAGCCGTGGTGGGGGGGATACGCAGTATTTT. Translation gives CASSRGGGDTQYF.

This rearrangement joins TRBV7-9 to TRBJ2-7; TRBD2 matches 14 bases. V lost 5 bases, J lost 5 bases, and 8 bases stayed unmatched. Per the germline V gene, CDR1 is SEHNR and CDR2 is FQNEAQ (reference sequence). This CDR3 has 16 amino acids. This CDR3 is CASSRTGTSGSHEQYF. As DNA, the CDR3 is TGTGCCAGCAGCCGGACCGGGACTAGCGGGAGTCACGAGCAGTACTTC.

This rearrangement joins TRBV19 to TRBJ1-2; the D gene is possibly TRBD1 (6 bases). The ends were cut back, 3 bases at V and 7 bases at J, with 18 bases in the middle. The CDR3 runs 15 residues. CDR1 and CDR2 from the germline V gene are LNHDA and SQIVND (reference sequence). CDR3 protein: CASSIWGPSRSGYTF. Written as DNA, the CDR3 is TGTGCCAGTAGTATTTGGGGGCCGTCTCGGAGTGGCTACACCTTC. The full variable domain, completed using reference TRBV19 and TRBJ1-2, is DGGITQSPKYLFRKEGQNVTLSCEQNLNHDAMYWYRQDPGQGLRLIYYSQIVNDFQKGDIAEGYSVSREKKESFPLTVTSAQKNPTAFYLCASSIWGPSRSGYTFGSGTRLTVV.

This chain's CDR3 is CSVDYRYEQYF. The CDR3 DNA reads as TGTTCCGTAGATTATCGGTACGAGCAGTACTTC. The V and J genes are TRBV7-2 and TRBJ2-7; D call uncertain. Germline CDR1 and CDR2: SGHTA and FQGNSA. The CDR3 contains 11 residues.

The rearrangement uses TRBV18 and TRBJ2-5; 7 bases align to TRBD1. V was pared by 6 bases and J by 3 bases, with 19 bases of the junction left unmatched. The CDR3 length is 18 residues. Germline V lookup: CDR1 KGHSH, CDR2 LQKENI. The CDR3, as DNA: TGTGCCAGCTCCCCCCGACCGATGCGACAGGGAGAAAAAGAGACCCAGTACTTC. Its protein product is CASSPRPMRQGEKETQYF.

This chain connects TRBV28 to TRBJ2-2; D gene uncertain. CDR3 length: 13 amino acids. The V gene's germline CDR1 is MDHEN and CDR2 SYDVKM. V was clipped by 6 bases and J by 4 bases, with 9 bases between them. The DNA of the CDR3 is TGTGCCAGCAGAACTACAATCACCGGGGAGCTGTTTTTT. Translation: CASRTTITGELFF.

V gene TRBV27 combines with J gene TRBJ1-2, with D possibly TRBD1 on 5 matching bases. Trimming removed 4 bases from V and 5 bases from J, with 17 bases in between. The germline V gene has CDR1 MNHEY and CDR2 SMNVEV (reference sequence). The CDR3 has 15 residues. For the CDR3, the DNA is TGTGCCAGCAGTTCAGGGCAGGCCTACCAATATGGCTACACCTTC. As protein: CASSSGQAYQYGYTF.

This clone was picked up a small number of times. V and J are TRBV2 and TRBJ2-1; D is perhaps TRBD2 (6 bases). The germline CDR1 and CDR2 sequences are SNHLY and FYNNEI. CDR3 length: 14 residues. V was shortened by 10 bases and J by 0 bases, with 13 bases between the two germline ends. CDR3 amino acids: CATYRDFSYNEQFF. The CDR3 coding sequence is TGTGCCACCTACCGGGACTTCTCCTACAATGAGCAGTTCTTC.

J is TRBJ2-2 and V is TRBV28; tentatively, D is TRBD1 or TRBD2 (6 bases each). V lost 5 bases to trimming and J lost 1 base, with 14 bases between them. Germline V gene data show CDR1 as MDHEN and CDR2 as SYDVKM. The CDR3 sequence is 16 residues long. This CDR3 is CASSVTGAKNTGELFF. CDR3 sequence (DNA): TGTGCCAGCAGTGTCACGGGGGCTAAGAACACCGGGGAGCTGTTTTTT.

The CDR3 loop is CSVGTGIYEQYF. The DNA for the CDR3 is TGCAGCGTTGGGACAGGAATATACGAGCAGTACTTC. The chain recombines TRBV29-1 with TRBJ2-7; 7 bases are shared with TRBD1. This CDR3 is 12 amino acids long. Germline CDR1 is SQVTM and CDR2 is ANQGSEA. The V gene end was trimmed by 4 bases and the J gene end by 4 bases; junction bases not matched to a gene: 4.

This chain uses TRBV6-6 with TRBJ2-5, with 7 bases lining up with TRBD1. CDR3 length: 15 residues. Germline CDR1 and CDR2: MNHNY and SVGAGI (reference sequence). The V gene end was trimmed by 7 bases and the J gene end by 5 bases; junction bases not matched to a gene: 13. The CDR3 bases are TGTGCCAGCAAACCAGAACAGGGGCGCGTGGAGACCCAGTACTTC. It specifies CASKPEQGRVETQYF.